Following are 17 T cell receptor beta chains from one sample sequenced in a study of blood T cell repertoires in COVID-19. Using immunoSEQ multiplex PCR, the repertoire was profiled, and TCRdb retains in-frame clones only, with some absent. Of about 240,000 clones in the sample, around 81% were seen once. Sample: peripheral blood. The origin of the receptors is an elderly woman with COVID-19, enrolled during active disease.

The chain uses TRBV6-7 and TRBJ1-6; weak D call: TRBD1 (6 bases). TRBV6-7 is known as an ORF, though its function is uncertain. CDR3 size: 15 residues. V gave up 0 bases and J gave up 4 bases, with 7 bases separating them. The CDR3 DNA reads as TGTGCCAGCAGTTACTCGGGACATTATAATTCACCCCTCCACTTT. Residues: CASSYSGHYNSPLHF.

The chain joins TRBV24-1 to TRBJ2-7; 7 bases fit TRBD1. Per germline, CDR1 KGHDR and CDR2 SFDVKD. The CDR3 runs 14 residues. V gave up 4 bases and J gave up 7 bases; unmatched junction bases: 9. In nucleotides, the CDR3 is TGTGCCACCAGTGACCCCCGACAGGGACGGGAGCAGTACTTC. It encodes CATSDPRQGREQYF.

This clone was observed a few times. Other DNA variants within this sample encode the same CDR3. The chain carries TRBV5-1 and TRBJ2-1; no firm D call. Per the germline V gene, CDR1 is SGHRS and CDR2 is YFSETQ. The CDR3 totals 14 residues. Trimming took off 0 bases at V and 1 base at J, with 5 bases between the two ends. The CDR3 loop is CASSLDGSYNEQFF. The CDR3 nucleotides read TGCGCCAGCAGCTTGGACGGTTCCTACAATGAGCAGTTCTTC.

Here the CDR3 reads CASSPASAGGDGYTF. The DNA of the CDR3 is TGTGCCAGCTCACCGGCATCGGCAGGGGGCGATGGCTACACCTTC. The chain employs TRBV18 and TRBJ1-2; the match to TRBD1 covers 8 bases. Trimming cost V 3 bases and J 6 bases; bases outside gene matches: 9. Looked up from germline, CDR1 is KGHSH and CDR2 is LQKENI. The CDR3 covers 15 residues.

The count of this clone is one. V and J are TRBV9 and TRBJ1-6; the D gene is possibly TRBD1 (5 bases). With 5 bases removed from V and 14 bases from J, the gap between germline ends came to 26 bases. This CDR3 contains 16 residues. CDR1 and CDR2 from the germline V gene are SGDLS and YYNGEE. CDR3 loop: CASSPDGIGRGFTLHF. Here the CDR3 DNA reads TGTGCCAGCAGTCCCGACGGGATAGGGAGGGGATTCACCCTCCACTTT.

V usage is TRBV6-6 and J usage is TRBJ2-1; 8 nucleotides align to TRBD2. CDR1 and CDR2 (germline): MNHNY, SVGAGI (reference sequence). This CDR3 is 15 amino acids long. V lost 6 bases, J lost 6 bases, and 10 bases stayed unmatched. The CDR3 reads CASSLSSGSFNEQFF. In DNA form, the CDR3 reads TGTGCCAGCAGCCTCTCCAGCGGGAGTTTCAATGAGCAGTTCTTC.

This clone was detected only once. The identical CDR3 is also encoded by other nucleotide sequences in the sample. This chain joins TRBV12-3 or TRBV12-4 and TRBJ2-3, with D possibly matching TRBD2 (5 bases). The CDR3 has 12 residues. Trimming took off 6 bases at V and 3 bases at J, with 7 bases between the two ends. The CDR3 protein is CASSPGTDTQYF. DNA of the CDR3: TGTGCCAGCAGCCCGGGGACAGATACGCAGTATTTT.

The genes are TRBV7-2 and TRBJ2-2; D may be TRBD2 (6 bases). Trimming stripped 5 bases from V and 5 bases from J, with 9 bases between. Germline assignment: CDR1 SGHTA and CDR2 FQGNSA. The CDR3 loop spans 13 amino acids. The CDR3 sequence: CASSKRVTGELFF. The CDR3 DNA is TGTGCCAGCAGCAAGCGGGTGACCGGGGAGCTGTTTTTT.

The chain links TRBV4-1 to TRBJ1-1; D is undetermined. The V gene lost 8 bases and the J gene lost 0 bases, with 10 bases spanning the gap. Germline CDR1 and CDR2: MGHRA and YSYEKL. The CDR3 has 13 amino acids. The CDR3 DNA reads TGCGCCAGCCGTAGGCAGGTGAACACTGAAGCTTTCTTT. Its protein product is CASRRQVNTEAFF.

This clone has just a few counts. This chain connects TRBV11-2 to TRBJ2-3; D uncertain. Trimming stripped 3 bases from V and 8 bases from J, with 6 bases between. Germline values: CDR1 SGHAT, CDR2 FQNNGV. This CDR3 contains 11 residues. This CDR3 reads CASSLSRTQYF. The DNA for the CDR3 is TGTGCCAGCAGCTTGTCCCGTACGCAGTATTTT. The whole variable domain, remainder taken from reference TRBV11-2 and TRBJ2-3, is EAGVAQSPRYKIIEKRQSVAFWCNPISGHATLYWYQQILGQGPKLLIQFQNNGVVDDSQLPKDRFSAERLKGVDSTLKIQPAKLEDSAVYLCASSLSRTQYFGPGTRLTVL.

V and J are TRBV5-1 and TRBJ1-4, with 10 bases fitting TRBD1. This CDR3 comprises 15 residues. Germline V CDR1 and CDR2: SGHRS, YFSETQ. V shed 5 bases and J 3 bases; nucleotides not matched to a gene: 4. CDR3 in amino acids: CASRQGTGANEKLFF. The CDR3 DNA reads as TGCGCCAGCAGGCAAGGGACAGGGGCTAATGAAAAACTGTTTTTT.

The chain employs TRBV2 and TRBJ2-7, with a weak D call TRBD1 (8 bases). CDR3 length: 13 residues. Germline loops: CDR1 SNHLY, CDR2 FYNNEI. Trimming took off 11 bases at V and 3 bases at J, with 17 bases between the two ends. The CDR3 sequence: CAGGGQERYEQYF. CDR3 DNA sequence: TGTGCCGGCGGGGGACAGGAACGCTACGAGCAGTACTTC.

The chain links TRBV5-1 to TRBJ2-1, with 8 positions matching TRBD2. In germline, CDR1 is SGHRS, CDR2 YFSETQ. The CDR3 consists of 18 residues. J lost 5 bases, V lost 1 base, and 14 bases had no gene match. CDR3 region: CASSLFLAGAPPDNEQFF. For the CDR3, the DNA is TGCGCCAGCAGCTTGTTTCTAGCGGGCGCCCCACCGGACAATGAGCAGTTCTTC.

V gene TRBV6-5 combines with J gene TRBJ2-5, with 8 nucleotides matching TRBD1. This CDR3 spans 15 amino acids. Germline loops: CDR1 MNHEY, CDR2 SVGAGI. The trim removed 0 bases at V and 5 bases at J, leaving 5 bases unmatched. Here the CDR3 reads CASSYSGDRWETQYF. The CDR3 DNA follows: TGTGCCAGCAGTTACTCAGGGGACAGGTGGGAGACCCAGTACTTC.

The V gene is TRBV19, the J gene TRBJ2-1; 12 bases are a match to TRBD2. The CDR3 runs to 15 residues. CDR1 and CDR2 (germline): LNHDA, SQIVND (reference sequence). CDR3 protein: CAASPAGLAGNEQFF. The CDR3 DNA reads TGTGCGGCCAGCCCGGCGGGACTAGCGGGCAATGAGCAGTTCTTC.

The chain recombines TRBV7-3 with TRBJ1-2; D remains ambiguous. The V and J ends lost 5 bases and 4 bases respectively, with 11 bases between them. Germline V gives CDR1 SGHTA, CDR2 FQGTGA. The length of the CDR3 is 13 residues. CDR3 DNA: TGTGCCAGCAGCCGGGGAGAGGGCTATGGCTACACCTTC. This codes for CASSRGEGYGYTF.

V and J are TRBV28 and TRBJ1-6; D might be TRBD1 (6 bases). CDR3 length: 14 residues. Germline V gives CDR1 MDHEN, CDR2 SYDVKM. V lost 5 bases and J 10 bases, leaving 15 bases between the germline ends. CDR3 loop: CASSDQQGRSPLHF. DNA for the CDR3: TGTGCCAGCAGTGACCAACAGGGCAGGTCACCCCTCCACTTT.